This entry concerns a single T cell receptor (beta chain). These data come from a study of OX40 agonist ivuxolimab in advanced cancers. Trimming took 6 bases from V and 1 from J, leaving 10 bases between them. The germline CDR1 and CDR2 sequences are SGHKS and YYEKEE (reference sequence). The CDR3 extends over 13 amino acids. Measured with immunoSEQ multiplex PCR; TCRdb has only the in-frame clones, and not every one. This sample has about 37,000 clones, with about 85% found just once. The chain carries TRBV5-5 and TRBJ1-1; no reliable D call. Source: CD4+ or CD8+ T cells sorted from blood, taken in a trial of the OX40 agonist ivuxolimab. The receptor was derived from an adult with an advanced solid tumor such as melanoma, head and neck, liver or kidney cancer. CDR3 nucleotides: TGTGCCAGCAACAATAGAGGGAACACTGAAGCTTTCTTT. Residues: CASNNRGNTEAFF.